The present T cell receptor (beta chain) was sequenced within a study of cytomegalovirus exposure and HLA in healthy donors. In the PCR, 60 Vbeta and 13 Jbeta primers were used. The method was immunoSEQ multiplex PCR; TCRdb's version includes in-frame clones alone and lacks a portion of them. Of 150,000 or so clones detected, roughly 79% appear once; the ten largest clones hold about 1.3%. From germline, CDR1 is SEHNR and CDR2 FQNEAQ (reference sequence). V was pared by 5 bases and J by 6 bases, with 12 bases between. CDR3 size: 13 residues. This chain connects TRBV7-9 to TRBJ2-3; D not resolved. The source is a man between 25 and 39 years old in good health and CMV-seronegative. The sequencing input was PBMCs. The CDR3 DNA reads TGTGCCAGCAGCCCCCACCACGGGGATACGCAGTATTTT. It specifies CASSPHHGDTQYF. Filled out from reference TRBV7-9 and TRBJ2-3, the complete variable domain reads DTGVSQNPRHKITKRGQNVTFRCDPISEHNRLYWYRQTLGQGPEFLTYFQNEAQLEKSRLLSDRFSAERPKGSFSTLEIQRTEQGDSAMYLCASSPHHGDTQYFGPGTRLTVL.